The 2 T cell receptor beta chains presented below share a single source sample, sequenced in a study of T cell repertoires in cytomegalovirus infection. Antigens of these TCRs are unknown. TCRdb re-called the reads through MiXCR, storing one row per CDR3 protein. The sample records roughly 46,000 distinct CDR3 sequences, under 20% being singletons. The sequenced sample was CD8+ T cells from cultured PBMCs, obtained from culture after CMV antigen stimulation. The receptors come from a human donor in good health (CMV status not recorded). Some clones in this sample may be carry-over from other donors' samples.

There are a few counts of this clonotype. One junction end does not reproduce the germline sequence, and a read error may be involved. The J gene is TRBJ2-3, the V gene TRBV4-3; no reliable D call. The CDR3 runs to 13 residues. Germline lookup yields CDR1 LGHNA and CDR2 YSLEER. The CDR3 coding sequence is TGCGCCAGCAGCCAAGACTCGTCCACAGATACGCATTTT. This codes for CASSQDSSTDTHF.

In its sample, this clonotype was seen many times. CDR3 in DNA: TGTGCCAGCAGCCGGGACACCAGCTCTGGGGCCAACGTCCTGACTTTC. Its protein is CASSRDTSSGANVLTF. The chain combines TRBV7-9 with TRBJ2-6; weak D call: TRBD1 (6 bases). With 5 bases removed from V and 0 bases from J, the gap between germline ends came to 11 bases. This CDR3 contains 16 residues. CDR1 is SEHNR, CDR2 FQNEAQ, per germline (reference sequence). Full variable domain (outside the CDR3, taken from reference TRBV7-9 and TRBJ2-6): DTGVSQNPRHKITKRGQNVTFRCDPISEHNRLYWYRQTLGQGPEFLTYFQNEAQLEKSRLLSDRFSAERPKGSFSTLEIQRTEQGDSAMYLCASSRDTSSGANVLTFGAGSRLTVL.